The clone carrying this TCR beta chain has a single count. The target antigen is unknown. CDR1 MNHEY and CDR2 SMNVEV come from the germline V gene (reference sequence). Trimming stripped 0 bases from V and 6 bases from J, with 11 bases between. CDR3 length: 14 amino acids. The data are from a study of T cell responses to AZD1222 COVID-19 vaccine. Study as a whole: Researchers grouped second doses given at about 4 or about 12 weeks into one pool. Whole-study findings and limits: Repertoires were obtained solely post-peak T cell response.

Produced via immunoSEQ multiplex PCR; TCRdb's table is partial and in-frame only. The table lists some 150,000 clones, under 95% of them singletons, with 1.5% to 2% in the top ten. The chain employs TRBV27 and TRBJ1-2; D gene uncertain. The sample consisted of peripheral blood, taken on day 0 of AZD1222 vaccination. The sequence was obtained from an adult in good health. CDR3 nucleotide sequence: TGTGCCAGCAGTTTATCCCGAGGAATTCATGGCTACACCTTC. This codes for CASSLSRGIHGYTF.